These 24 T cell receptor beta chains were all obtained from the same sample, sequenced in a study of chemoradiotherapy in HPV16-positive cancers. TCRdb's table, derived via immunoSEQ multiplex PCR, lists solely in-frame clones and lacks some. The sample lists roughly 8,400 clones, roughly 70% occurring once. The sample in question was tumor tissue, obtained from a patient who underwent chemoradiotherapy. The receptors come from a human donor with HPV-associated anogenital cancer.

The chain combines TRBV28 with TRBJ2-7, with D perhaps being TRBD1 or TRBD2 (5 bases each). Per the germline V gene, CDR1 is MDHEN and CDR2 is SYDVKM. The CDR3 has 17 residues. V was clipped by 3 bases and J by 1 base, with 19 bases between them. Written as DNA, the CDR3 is TGTGCCAGCAGTTTCGGGGCAGCCTTAGGCCGATCCTACGAGCAGTACTTC. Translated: CASSFGAALGRSYEQYF.

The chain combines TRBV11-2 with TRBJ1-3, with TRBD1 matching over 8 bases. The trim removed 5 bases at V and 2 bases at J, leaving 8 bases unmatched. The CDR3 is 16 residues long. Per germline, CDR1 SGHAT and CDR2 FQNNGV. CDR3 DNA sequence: TGTGCCAGCAGCCTATGGGGGACAGGTACTGGAAACACCATATATTTT. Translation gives CASSLWGTGTGNTIYF.

The CDR3 bases are TGTGCCAGCAGTTACACACGTCGGGAGCACGAGCAGTACTTC. It codes for CASSYTRREHEQYF. The chain combines TRBV6-6 with TRBJ2-7; maybe TRBD2 (6 bases). Trimming removed 2 bases from V and 5 bases from J, with 13 bases in between. The CDR3 is 14 residues long. The germline V gene has CDR1 MNHNY and CDR2 SVGAGI (reference sequence).

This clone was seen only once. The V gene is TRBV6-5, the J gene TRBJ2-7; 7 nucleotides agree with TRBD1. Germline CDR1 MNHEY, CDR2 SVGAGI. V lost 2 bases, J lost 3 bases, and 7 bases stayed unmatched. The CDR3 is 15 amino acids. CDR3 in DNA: TGTGCCAGCAGTTACAGAGGGGGCCTCAACTACGAGCAGTACTTC. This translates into CASSYRGGLNYEQYF.

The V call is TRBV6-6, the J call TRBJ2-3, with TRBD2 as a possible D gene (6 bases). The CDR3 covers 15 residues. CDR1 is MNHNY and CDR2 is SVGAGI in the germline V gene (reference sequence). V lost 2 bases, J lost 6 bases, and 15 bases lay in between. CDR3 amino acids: CASSYAETSGDTQYF. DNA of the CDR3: TGTGCCAGCAGTTACGCTGAGACTAGTGGCGATACGCAGTATTTT.

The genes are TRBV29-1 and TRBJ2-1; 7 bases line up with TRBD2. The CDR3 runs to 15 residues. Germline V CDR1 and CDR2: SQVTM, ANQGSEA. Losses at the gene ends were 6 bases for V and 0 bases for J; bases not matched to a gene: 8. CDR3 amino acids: CSVYSGTNSYNEQFF. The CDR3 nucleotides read TGCAGCGTGTACTCCGGGACTAACTCCTACAATGAGCAGTTCTTC.

The DNA for the CDR3 is TGTGCCAGCAGTCCCCGCCGGGACCGCTTCGAGCAGTACTTC. Encoded protein: CASSPRRDRFEQYF. The chain employs TRBV6-6 and TRBJ2-7; possibly TRBD1 or TRBD2 for D (5 bases each). CDR1 is MNHNY and CDR2 is SVGAGI in the germline V gene (reference sequence). This CDR3 has 14 residues. The V end was cut by 5 bases, the J end by 6 bases, with 17 bases between.

The CDR3 sequence: CASSLGTEQETQYF. CDR3 sequence (DNA): TGTGCCAGCAGCTTGGGGACAGAGCAAGAGACCCAGTACTTC. This rearrangement joins TRBV5-5 to TRBJ2-5; TRBD1 might be the D (6 bases). The germline CDR1 and CDR2 sequences are SGHKS and YYEKEE (reference sequence). Deletions cut 0 bases from V and 2 bases from J, with 8 bases between. The CDR3 spans 14 residues. The variable domain in full, completed from reference TRBV5-5 and TRBJ2-5, reads DAGVTQSPTHLIKTRGQQVTLRCSPISGHKSVSWYQQVLGQGPQFIFQYYEKEERGRGNFPDRFSARQFPNYSSELNVNALLLGDSALYLCASSLGTEQETQYFGPGTRLLVL.

CDR3: CSVGEGMGSEQFF. The CDR3 nucleotides are TGCAGCGTTGGCGAGGGGATGGGAAGTGAGCAGTTCTTC. The chain links TRBV29-1 to TRBJ2-1, with D perhaps assigned TRBD1 or TRBD2 (5 bases each). Germline V gives CDR1 SQVTM, CDR2 ANQGSEA. V dropped 4 bases and J dropped 9 bases, with 16 bases sitting between them. CDR3 length: 13 amino acids.

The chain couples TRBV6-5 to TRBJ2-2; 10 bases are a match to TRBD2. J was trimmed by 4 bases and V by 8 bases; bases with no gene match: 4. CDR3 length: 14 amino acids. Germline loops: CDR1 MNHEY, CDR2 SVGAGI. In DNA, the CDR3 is TGTGCCAGCGAGAGCGGGGGGGGCACCGGGGAGCTGTTTTTT. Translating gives CASESGGGTGELFF.

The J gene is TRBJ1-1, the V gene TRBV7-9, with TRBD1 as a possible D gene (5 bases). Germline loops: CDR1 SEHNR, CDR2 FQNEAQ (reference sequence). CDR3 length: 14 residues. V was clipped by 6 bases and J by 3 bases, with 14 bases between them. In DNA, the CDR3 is TGTGCCAGCAGACGGCTCGACAGTCACACTGAAGCTTTCTTT. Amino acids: CASRRLDSHTEAFF.

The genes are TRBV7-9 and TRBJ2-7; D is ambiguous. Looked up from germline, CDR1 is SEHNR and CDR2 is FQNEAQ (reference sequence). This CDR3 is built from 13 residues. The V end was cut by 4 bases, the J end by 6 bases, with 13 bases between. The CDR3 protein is CASSYKDLLEQYF. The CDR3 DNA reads TGTGCCAGCAGCTACAAGGACCTACTCGAGCAGTACTTC.

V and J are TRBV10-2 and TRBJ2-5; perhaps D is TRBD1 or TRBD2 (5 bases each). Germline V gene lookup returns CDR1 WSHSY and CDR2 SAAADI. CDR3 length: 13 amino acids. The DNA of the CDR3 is TGCGCTTCCCGAGAGGGGTGGATGGAGACCCAGTACTTC. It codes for CASREGWMETQYF.

CDR3 in amino acids: CASSKGGWSGPSNEQYF. In DNA, the CDR3 is TGTGCCAGCAGCAAAGGGGGTTGGTCAGGACCCTCCAACGAGCAGTACTTC. This sequence joins TRBV21-1 and TRBJ2-7. TRBV21-1 has pseudogene status. The CDR3 contains 17 residues.

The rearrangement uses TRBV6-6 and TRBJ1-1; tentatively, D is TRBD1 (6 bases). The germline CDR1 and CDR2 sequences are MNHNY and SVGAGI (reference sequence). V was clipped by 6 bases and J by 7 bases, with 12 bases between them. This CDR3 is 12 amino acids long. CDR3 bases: TGTGCCAGCAGCCAGGACAGAGGTGAAGCTTTCTTT. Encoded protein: CASSQDRGEAFF.

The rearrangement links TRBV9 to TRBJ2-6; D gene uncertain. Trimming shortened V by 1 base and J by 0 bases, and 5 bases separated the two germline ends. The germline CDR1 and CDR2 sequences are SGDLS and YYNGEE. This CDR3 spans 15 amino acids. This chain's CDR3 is CASSVIGSGANVLTF. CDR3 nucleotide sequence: TGTGCCAGCAGCGTAATAGGCTCTGGGGCCAACGTCCTGACTTTC.

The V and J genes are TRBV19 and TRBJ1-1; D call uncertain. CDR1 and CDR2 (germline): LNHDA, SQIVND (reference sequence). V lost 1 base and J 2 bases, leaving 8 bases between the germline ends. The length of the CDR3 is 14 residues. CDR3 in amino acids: CASSIVGYNTEAFF. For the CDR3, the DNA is TGTGCCAGTAGTATAGTAGGGTATAACACTGAAGCTTTCTTT.

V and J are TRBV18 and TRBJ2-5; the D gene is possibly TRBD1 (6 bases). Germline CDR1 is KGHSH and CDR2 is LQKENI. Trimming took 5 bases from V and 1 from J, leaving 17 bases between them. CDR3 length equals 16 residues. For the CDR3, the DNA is TGTGCCAGCTCATCATCAGGGGCTTTGGGCCAAGAGACCCAGTACTTC. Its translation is CASSSSGALGQETQYF.

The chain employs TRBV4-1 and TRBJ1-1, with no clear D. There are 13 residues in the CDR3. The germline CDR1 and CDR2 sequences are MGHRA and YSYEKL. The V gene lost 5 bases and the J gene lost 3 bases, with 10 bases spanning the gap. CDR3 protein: CASSFDEDTEAFF. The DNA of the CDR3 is TGCGCCAGCAGCTTCGACGAGGACACTGAAGCTTTCTTT.

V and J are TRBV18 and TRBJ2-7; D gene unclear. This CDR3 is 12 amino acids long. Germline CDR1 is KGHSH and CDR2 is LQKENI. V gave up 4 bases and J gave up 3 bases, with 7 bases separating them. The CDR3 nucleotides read TGTGCCAGCTCACGGGCCAACTACGAGCAGTACTTC. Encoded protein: CASSRANYEQYF.

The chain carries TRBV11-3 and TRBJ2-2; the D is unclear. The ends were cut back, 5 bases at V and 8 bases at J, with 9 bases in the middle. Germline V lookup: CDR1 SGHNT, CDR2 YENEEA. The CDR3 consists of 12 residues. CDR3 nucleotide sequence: TGTGCCAGCAGCCGGTTAGGAGGGGAGCTGTTTTTT. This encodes CASSRLGGELFF.

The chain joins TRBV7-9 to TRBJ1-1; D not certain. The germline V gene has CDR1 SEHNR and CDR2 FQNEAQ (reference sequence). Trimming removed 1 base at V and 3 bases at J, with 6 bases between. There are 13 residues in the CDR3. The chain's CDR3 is CASSLDQHTEAFF. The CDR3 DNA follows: TGTGCCAGCAGCTTAGATCAGCACACTGAAGCTTTCTTT.

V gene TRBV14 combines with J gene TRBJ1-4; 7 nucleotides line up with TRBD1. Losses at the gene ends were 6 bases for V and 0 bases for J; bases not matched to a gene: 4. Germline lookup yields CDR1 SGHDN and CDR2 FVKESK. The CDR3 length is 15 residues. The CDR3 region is CASSQQGATNEKLFF. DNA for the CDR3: TGTGCCAGCAGTCAGCAGGGGGCAACTAATGAAAAACTGTTTTTT.

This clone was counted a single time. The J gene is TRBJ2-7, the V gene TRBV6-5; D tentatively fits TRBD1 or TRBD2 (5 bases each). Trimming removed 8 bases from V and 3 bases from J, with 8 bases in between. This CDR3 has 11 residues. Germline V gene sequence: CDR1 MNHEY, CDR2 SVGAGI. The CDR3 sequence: CASRDVYEQYF. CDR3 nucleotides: TGTGCCAGCCGGGACGTCTACGAGCAGTACTTC.